The clone carrying this T cell receptor (beta chain) was counted ten times or more. Its antigen is unknown. Relative to the germline gene, one junction end is altered; a read error may explain this. The CDR3 has 12 residues. CDR1 and CDR2 (germline): KGHSY, FQNENV. This specimen comes from a study of T cells in Graves' hyperthyroidism and ophthalmopathy. Using RNA transcripts as the source, TCR beta CDR3 regions were amplified. The TCR CDR3 was amplified in a first-round RT-PCR using the HTBI primer set. TCRdb ran MiXCR on the multiplex PCR reads and lists one entry per CDR3 protein. The sample includes hundreds of thousands of distinct CDR3 sequences, just over 45% of them seen just once. The study, taken as a whole, reports: Expanded thyroid clonotypes (above 0.001) were mostly also found in blood.

Sequencing was done on a sample of peripheral blood or thyroid tissue (not recorded which). The TCR sequence derives from a woman between 18 and 29 years old with Graves' hyperthyroidism. The chain couples TRBV16 to TRBJ1-3; TRBD1 aligns across 9 bases. CDR3 coding DNA: TGTGCCAGCAGCCAATCATTGGACAGGGGCCATTTT. Translation: CASSQSLDRGHF.